The rows below give T cell receptor beta chains drawn from one sample of a study of blood T cells in healthy people across ages. TCRdb re-called the 5' RACE reads through MiXCR, storing one row per CDR3 protein. This sample has about 1.5 million distinct CDR3 sequences, with approximately 43% found just once. Sequencing used blood. The receptors were sampled from a woman younger than 30 in good health. CDR3s include the opening cysteine and the closing phenylalanine or tryptophan. A D gene is named only where the DNA matches it firmly. Size is omitted from some rows. Given values are once, few, many or a class for expanded clones.

TRBJ1-5 few NA TRBV6-5 TGTGCCAGCAGTTACCGAGTCGATCAGCCCCAGCATTTT CASSYRVDQPQHF
TRBJ1-2 NA NA TRBV6-5 TGTGCCAGCAGTTCGTCAGGGGAACCTAACTATGGCTACACCTTC CASSSSGEPNYGYTF
TRBJ1-3 NA NA TRBV5-1 TGCGCCAGCAGCTTGGATATCACTGGAAACACCATATATTTT CASSLDITGNTIYF
TRBJ2-1 NA TRBD1 TRBV4-1 TGCGCCAGCAGCCAAGGCCCCGGACAGGGCTACAATGAGCAGTTCTTC CASSQGPGQGYNEQFF
TRBJ2-6 once NA TRBV7-9 TGTACCAGCACCCACAGGGCCAACGTCCTGACTTTC CTSTHRANVLTF
TRBJ2-2 NA TRBD2 TRBV25-1 TGTGCCAGCAGTGCTGGGACTAGCAGGTCCGGGGAGCTGTTTTTT CASSAGTSRSGELFF
TRBJ1-1 once NA TRBV2 TGTGCCAGCAGTGCCCTCGGGTTCGACACTGAAGCTTTCTTT CASSALGFDTEAFF
TRBJ2-1 few TRBD2 TRBV29-1 TGCAGCGTTGTCTCGGGGGGTCGGAAAAATGAGCAGTTCTTC CSVVSGGRKNEQFF
TRBJ1-6 NA NA TRBV4-3 TGCGCCAGCAGCCCCTTGGACGGTCATTCACCCCTCCACTTT CASSPLDGHSPLHF
TRBJ2-1 NA TRBD1 TRBV29-1 TGCAGCGCCCAACGGGACAGGGACTCCTACAATGAGCAGTTCTTC CSAQRDRDSYNEQFF
TRBJ2-7 many TRBD1 TRBV20-1 TGCAGTGCTAGAGATCGGGGACAGGGGTTCAACGAGCAGTACTTC CSARDRGQGFNEQYF
TRBJ2-5 NA NA TRBV3-1 TGTGCCAGCAGCCAAGAAAGCGGAGCCTACAATGAGCAGTACTTC CASSQESGAYNEQYF
TRBJ2-1 NA NA TRBV14 TGTGCCAGCAGCCACGGTAGTGGGAGAGGAAGCTCCTACAATGAGCAGTTCTTC CASSHGSGRGSSYNEQFF
TRBJ2-3 NA TRBD2 TRBV5-1 TGCGCCAGCGGCACTAGCGCAGATACGCAGTATTTT CASGTSADTQYF
TRBJ2-1 few TRBD2 TRBV12-3/TRBV12-4 TGTGCCAGCAGTTTTGAGCGGGGGGGCGGGTCCTACAATGAGCAGTTCTTC CASSFERGGGSYNEQFF
TRBJ1-3 few NA TRBV6-5 TGTGCCAGCAGCTGGGGGCAGGGCTCTGGAAACACCATATATTTT CASSWGQGSGNTIYF
TRBJ2-3 NA NA TRBV24-1 TGTGCCACGGGGGAGCCGGGGACAGATACGCAGTATTTT CATGEPGTDTQYF
TRBJ2-7 NA TRBD1 TRBV6-6 TGTGCCAGCAGTTACGGCGGCAGGGGGTTCCTCCGGGGTGGATACGAGCAGTACTTC CASSYGGRGFLRGGYEQYF
TRBJ1-1 NA NA TRBV15 TGTGCCACCAAGGAGGAAGGTGACACTGAAGCTTTCTTT CATKEEGDTEAFF
TRBJ2-1 NA TRBD2 TRBV9 TGTGCCAGCAGCCCCAGACTAGCGAGAACCTACAATGAGCAGTTCTTC CASSPRLARTYNEQFF
TRBJ1-5 many NA TRBV20-1 TGCAGTGCTAGTCGTGGCAGGGAGTTTCAGCCCCAGCATTTT CSASRGREFQPQHF
TRBJ2-7 few NA TRBV7-9 TGTGCCAGCAGCTTAAGTGGGGAGTCCTACGGGCAGTACTTC CASSLSGESYGQYF
TRBJ1-5 NA TRBD1 TRBV7-2 TGTGCCAGCAGCAAATCGGGACAGGGATTCAATCAGCCCCAGCATTTT CASSKSGQGFNQPQHF
TRBJ2-1 NA NA TRBV6-5 TGTGCCAGCAGGCGGAATAACAAGGAGCAGTTCTTC CASRRNNKEQFF
TRBJ2-1 NA TRBD2 TRBV15 TGTGCCACCACCTTGACTAGCGGGGGATTCCACAATGAGCAGTTCTTC CATTLTSGGFHNEQFF
TRBJ1-4 few NA TRBV20-1 TGCATATCCTGGGAGCCAGCCACATCAACTAATGAAAAACTGTTTTTT CISWEPATSTNEKLFF
TRBJ2-7 NA TRBD2 TRBV28 TGTGCCAGCACCTGGGGGACTAGCGGGACCTACGAGCAGTACTTC CASTWGTSGTYEQYF
TRBJ2-1 NA NA TRBV29-1 TGCAGCGTTTATGGTTACGATGAGCAGTTCTTC CSVYGYDEQFF
TRBJ2-5 NA TRBD2 TRBV12-3/TRBV12-4 TGTGCCAGCACCCTTGGGACTAGCGGGGGCCTCGGGGCCCAGTACTTC CASTLGTSGGLGAQYF
TRBJ1-2 NA NA TRBV4-1 TGCGCCAGCAGCCAAGCGGGGGGGCGGGAGACTGGCTACACCTTC CASSQAGGRETGYTF
TRBJ2-5 NA NA TRBV2 TGTGCCAGCAGTGAGGCTAGAAGAGAGACCCAGTACTTC CASSEARRETQYF
TRBJ2-1 once NA TRBV4-3 TGCGCCAGCAGCTCTCTCAGGAGCTCCTACAATGAGAAGTACTTC CASSSLRSSYNEKYF
TRBJ2-5 NA TRBD2 TRBV20-1 TGCAGTGCTTTAACGACTAGCGTGGGGGAGACCCAGTACTTC CSALTTSVGETQYF
TRBJ2-5 NA TRBD1 TRBV29-1 TGCAGCGTTGTTCGGGACAGCCGGTACGAGCTGTACTTC CSVVRDSRYELYF
TRBJ2-7 few TRBD2 TRBV7-2 TGTGCCAGCAGCAGCCTAGGTGGGACTAAATCCTACGAGCAGTACTTC CASSSLGGTKSYEQYF
TRBJ1-1 NA NA TRBV7-8 TGTGCCAGCAGCCCCTGGAACCTGATGAACACTGAAGCTTTCTTT CASSPWNLMNTEAFF
TRBJ2-7 NA TRBD1 TRBV29-1 TGCAGCGGAAAAGGGACAGACAACTCCTACGAGCAGTACTTC CSGKGTDNSYEQYF
TRBJ2-3 few NA TRBV24-1 TGTGCCACCAGTGATCCCGGACTAACGTCAGATACGCAGTATTTT CATSDPGLTSDTQYF
TRBJ2-3 few TRBD2 TRBV20-1 TGCAGTGCTAGAGCGGCGGGGGGTACGCAGTATTTT CSARAAGGTQYF
TRBJ2-1 NA NA TRBV27 TGTGCCAGCAGTTTAAAACTGTACAATGAGCAGTTCTTC CASSLKLYNEQFF
TRBJ2-7 many TRBD2 TRBV11-3 TGTGCCAGCAGCTTAGTGGTCGGTAGCGGGAGAGCGCTCTCCTACGAGCAGTACTTC CASSLVVGSGRALSYEQYF
TRBJ2-7 NA TRBD2 TRBV4-2 TGTGCCAGCAGCCAAGAGAGTCCTAGGACTAGCGGGACCTACGAGCAGTACTTC CASSQESPRTSGTYEQYF